The 25 T cell receptor beta chains given below trace back to one sample, sequenced in a study of blood T cells in healthy people across ages. With a J-beta primer mix and a sample-barcoded 5' primer, a second PCR ran roughly 7 to 11 cycles. TCRdb ran MiXCR on the 5' RACE reads and lists one entry per CDR3 protein. The data show about 1.4 million distinct CDR3 sequences, 59% seen once. The specimen was blood. These receptors were taken from a man younger than 35 in good health.

The table lists this clonotype with a few counts. The genes are TRBV10-3 and TRBJ2-3, with 7 positions matching TRBD2. J was trimmed by 0 bases and V by 6 bases; bases with no gene match: 12. CDR3 length: 17 amino acids. The germline CDR1 and CDR2 sequences are ENHRY and SYGVKD. The CDR3: CAISLPEGLPSTDTQYF. As DNA, the CDR3 is TGTGCCATCAGCCTACCCGAGGGACTACCAAGCACAGATACGCAGTATTTT.

This clonotype was detected only a few times. The chain employs TRBV29-1 and TRBJ2-1, with TRBD1 identical over 10 bases. The CDR3 length is 14 residues. The germline V gene encodes CDR1 SQVTM and CDR2 ANQGSEA. J lost 6 bases, V lost 8 bases, and 10 bases had no gene match. CDR3 residues: CSTLSGTGVNEQFF. CDR3 in DNA: TGCAGCACCCTCTCCGGGACAGGGGTCAATGAGCAGTTCTTC.

This clonotype has just a few counts. The chain carries TRBV15 and TRBJ2-5; D ambiguous. This CDR3 has 13 residues. V was cut by 0 bases and J by 4 bases, with 6 bases left in between. Germline CDR1 reads LNHNV; CDR2 reads YYDKDF (reference sequence). CDR3 loop: CATSRDDTETQYF. The CDR3 nucleotides are TGTGCCACCAGCAGAGATGACACAGAGACCCAGTACTTC.

The chain carries TRBV27 and TRBJ1-1; D may be TRBD1 (5 bases). Trimming left V 5 bases short and J 1 base short, with 14 bases between. The CDR3 sequence is 15 residues long. Germline assignment: CDR1 MNHEY and CDR2 SMNVEV (reference sequence). The CDR3 is CASSTYGGGNTEAFF. The CDR3 DNA sequence: TGTGCCAGCAGTACTTATGGGGGGGGGAACACTGAAGCTTTCTTT.

The J gene is TRBJ2-1, the V gene TRBV6-6, with 10 bases aligning to TRBD1. The V gene end was trimmed by 5 bases and the J gene end by 8 bases; junction bases not matched to a gene: 9. The length of the CDR3 is 15 residues. Germline values: CDR1 MNHNY, CDR2 SVGAGI (reference sequence). CDR3 region: CASSKTGGGEDEQFF. The CDR3 DNA follows: TGTGCCAGCAGTAAGACAGGGGGCGGAGAGGATGAGCAGTTCTTC.

This clonotype was picked up a small number of times. The chain employs TRBV20-1 and TRBJ2-3; TRBD1 aligns across 7 bases. The CDR3 is 12 residues long. Unmatched junction bases numbered 1, after V lost 5 bases and J lost 2 bases. Germline CDR1 and CDR2: DFQATT and SNEGSKA (reference sequence). The CDR3 protein is CSADRDTDTQYF. The CDR3 DNA reads as TGCAGTGCTGACAGGGACACAGATACGCAGTATTTT.

The chain carries TRBV3-1 and TRBJ2-1; D is possibly TRBD1 or TRBD2 (5 bases each). The V gene's germline CDR1 is LGHDT and CDR2 YNNKEL (reference sequence). This CDR3 is built from 13 residues. The ends were cut back, 1 base at V and 10 bases at J, with 11 bases in the middle. CDR3 nucleotide sequence: TGTGCCAGCAGCCAAGGGGACCAACGAGAGCAGTTCTTC. Its translation is CASSQGDQREQFF.

This clonotype was detected a few times. The rearrangement uses TRBV7-2 and TRBJ1-4, with D uncertain. Germline V gene sequence: CDR1 SGHTA, CDR2 FQGNSA. This CDR3 spans 13 amino acids. V dropped 4 bases and J dropped 0 bases, with 3 bases sitting between them. CDR3: CASSSATNEKLFF. The CDR3 bases are TGTGCCAGCAGCTCTGCAACTAATGAAAAACTGTTTTTT.

V usage is TRBV29-1 and J usage is TRBJ2-1; D not certain. Trimming took 5 bases from V and 4 from J, leaving 9 bases between them. Germline CDR1 and CDR2: SQVTM and ANQGSEA. The CDR3 totals 12 residues. Here the CDR3 DNA reads TGCAGCGTTCGTAGCAGATACAATGAGCAGTTCTTC. Protein sequence: CSVRSRYNEQFF.

This clonotype was counted once. The gene calls are TRBV7-8 and TRBJ2-3, with D perhaps matching TRBD2 (6 bases). The CDR3 spans 18 residues. V was clipped by 5 bases and J by 0 bases, with 21 bases between them. The V gene's germline CDR1 is SGHVS and CDR2 FQNEAQ. The CDR3 nucleotides are TGTGCCAGCAGCCAAACTGGTCGCGGGATAGGGAGCACAGATACGCAGTATTTT. Its translation: CASSQTGRGIGSTDTQYF.

The J gene is TRBJ2-1, the V gene TRBV12-3 or TRBV12-4, with no clear D. V was cut by 5 bases and J by 5 bases, with 16 bases left in between. The CDR3 spans 15 residues. The chain's CDR3 is CASSRSDLLHNEQFF. The CDR3, as DNA: TGTGCCAGCAGTCGCTCAGATTTACTTCACAATGAGCAGTTCTTC.

DNA of the CDR3: TGTGCCAGCAGTTTATCGCCCAGGGGTGTCCACAATGAGCAGTTCTTC. Translated, it gives CASSLSPRGVHNEQFF. The V gene is TRBV27, the J gene TRBJ2-1, with D perhaps TRBD1 (6 bases). CDR3 size: 16 residues. Deletions cut 0 bases from V and 5 bases from J, with 14 bases between. The germline V gene has CDR1 MNHEY and CDR2 SMNVEV (reference sequence).

The chain links TRBV9 to TRBJ1-4; D gene ambiguous. Germline V gene lookup returns CDR1 SGDLS and CDR2 YYNGEE. The CDR3 has 15 residues. V shed 2 bases and J shed 11 bases, with 19 bases lying between them. This CDR3 reads CASSVFGSSFEKLFF. The CDR3 region has the DNA TGTGCCAGCAGCGTTTTTGGCAGCTCCTTCGAGAAACTGTTTTTT.

The rearrangement links TRBV21-1 to TRBJ2-7; the D call TRBD1 from the table was never checked on the DNA. TRBV21-1 counts as a pseudogene. The CDR3 consists of 16 residues. The CDR3 reads CASSKARTGGAWEQYF. DNA for the CDR3: TGTGCCAGCAGCAAAGCCCGTACAGGGGGCGCGTGGGAGCAGTACTTC.

The chain is built from TRBV20-1 and TRBJ2-3; 7 bases align to TRBD1. Germline V lookup: CDR1 DFQATT, CDR2 SNEGSKA (reference sequence). With 6 bases clipped from V and 1 base from J, the junction kept 7 bases outside the gene matches. The CDR3 has 14 amino acids. CDR3 residues: CSAATGSRTDTQYF. The CDR3 nucleotides read TGCAGTGCCGCGACAGGGAGTCGCACAGATACGCAGTATTTT.

Details on this clonotype: Germline is not matched at one junction end, which may reflect a read error. The J gene is TRBJ1-6, the V gene TRBV4-2, with a possible D match to TRBD1 (5 bases). The CDR3 spans 19 residues. Germline V gene lookup returns CDR1 LGHNA and CDR2 YNFKEQ. In DNA form, the CDR3 reads TGTGCCAGCAGCCTAGTAAACCGCCGGGACGACTCCTCTAATTCACCCCTCCACTTT. Amino acids: CASSLVNRRDDSSNSPLHF.

As concerns this clonotype: The junction departs from germline at one end; a sequencing error may be responsible. The rearrangement joins TRBV14 to TRBJ2-7, with 8 bases aligning to TRBD2. The length of the CDR3 is 17 residues. The germline gives CDR1 SGHDN, CDR2 FVKESK. The CDR3 DNA follows: TGCGCCAGCAGCCCACCCGGGAGGGGCGGGGGAGCCTACGAGCAGTACTTC. Translation: CASSPPGRGGGAYEQYF.

The V and J genes are TRBV20-1 and TRBJ2-7; D tentatively fits TRBD1 or TRBD2 (6 bases each). CDR1 is DFQATT, CDR2 SNEGSKA, per germline (reference sequence). Trimming removed 0 bases at V and 7 bases at J, with 13 bases between. The CDR3 is 13 residues long. Here the CDR3 DNA reads TGCAGTGCTAGAGATTGGGGGGCCAGTGAGCAGTACTTC. Translation: CSARDWGASEQYF.

With regard to this clonotype: Relative to the germline gene, one junction end is altered; a read error may explain this. The chain uses TRBV7-2 and TRBJ2-5; 8 nucleotides align to TRBD1. The CDR3 totals 12 residues. The germline gives CDR1 SGHTA, CDR2 FQGNSA. The DNA of the CDR3 is TGTGCCGGCAGCTTAGGGGGACAGGAGCAGTACTTC. This gives the protein CAGSLGGQEQYF.

This clonotype was seen more than once but under ten times. The rearrangement uses TRBV6-1 and TRBJ2-3, with TRBD2 identical over 15 bases. The V gene end was trimmed by 4 bases and the J gene end by 4 bases; junction bases not matched to a gene: 0. The CDR3 loop spans 15 amino acids. CDR1 and CDR2 from the germline V gene are MNHNS and SASEGT. The chain's CDR3 is CASSGTSGGADTQYF. The CDR3 bases are TGTGCCAGCAGTGGGACTAGCGGGGGGGCAGATACGCAGTATTTT.

This sequence joins TRBV4-1 and TRBJ2-7; 9 nucleotides match TRBD2. CDR1 and CDR2 from the germline V gene are MGHRA and YSYEKL. The CDR3 is 14 amino acids. After removal of 3 bases from V and 3 bases from J, the junction contained 3 bases not matched to a gene. The CDR3 loop reads CASSHATSGYEQYF. The CDR3 coding sequence is TGCGCCAGCAGCCACGCGACTAGCGGCTACGAGCAGTACTTC.

This chain joins TRBV20-1 and TRBJ1-5, with D maybe TRBD1 (5 bases). V lost 4 bases and J lost 0, with 13 bases in between. The CDR3 covers 15 residues. CDR1 and CDR2 from the germline V gene are DFQATT and SNEGSKA (reference sequence). CDR3 coding DNA: TGCAGTGCTATACAGGCCCCATATAGCAATCAGCCCCAGCATTTT. The encoded protein is CSAIQAPYSNQPQHF.

The genes are TRBV7-2 and TRBJ1-5; D gene ambiguous. Germline CDR1 reads SGHTA; CDR2 reads FQGNSA. Trimming left V 6 bases short and J 3 bases short, with 6 bases between. The CDR3 consists of 12 residues. The CDR3 here is CASRDYNQPQHF. DNA of the CDR3: TGTGCCAGCAGGGATTACAATCAGCCCCAGCATTTT.

This clonotype appeared many times. J is TRBJ2-3 and V is TRBV5-6, with D hard to call. The V gene lost 2 bases and the J gene lost 4 bases, with 5 bases spanning the gap. This CDR3 region has 12 residues. Germline assignment: CDR1 SGHDT and CDR2 YYEEEE. The CDR3 DNA reads TGTGCCAGCAGCTTAGATCCAGATACGCAGTATTTT. Its translation: CASSLDPDTQYF. The full variable domain, in which reference TRBV5-6 and TRBJ2-3 provide the parts outside the CDR3, is DAGVTQSPTHLIKTRGQQVTLRCSPKSGHDTVSWYQQALGQGPQFIFQYYEEEERQRGNFPDRFSGHQFPNYSSELNVNALLLGDSALYLCASSLDPDTQYFGPGTRLTVL.

The V gene is TRBV30, the J gene TRBJ1-6, with a tentative D call TRBD1 (5 bases). This CDR3 contains 11 residues. Germline V gives CDR1 GTSNPN, CDR2 SVGIG (reference sequence). V shed 5 bases and J shed 10 bases, with 9 bases lying between them. The CDR3 nucleotides read TGTGCCTGGGGACAAATATCACCCCTCCACTTT. Translated: CAWGQISPLHF.